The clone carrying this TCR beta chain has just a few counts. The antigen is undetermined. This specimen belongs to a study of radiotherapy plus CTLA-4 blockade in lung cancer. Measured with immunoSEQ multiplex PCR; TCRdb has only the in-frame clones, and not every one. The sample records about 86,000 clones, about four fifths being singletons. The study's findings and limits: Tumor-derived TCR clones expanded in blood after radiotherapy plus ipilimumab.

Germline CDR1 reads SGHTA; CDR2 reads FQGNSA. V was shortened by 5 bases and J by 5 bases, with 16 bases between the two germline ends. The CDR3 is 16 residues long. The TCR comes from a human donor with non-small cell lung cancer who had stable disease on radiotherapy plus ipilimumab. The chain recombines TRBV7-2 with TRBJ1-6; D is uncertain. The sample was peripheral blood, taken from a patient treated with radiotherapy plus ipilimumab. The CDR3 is CASSPRTPSNNSPLHF. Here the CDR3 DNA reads TGTGCCAGCAGCCCCCGGACCCCCTCAAATAATTCACCCCTCCACTTT.